Below are 17 T cell receptor beta chains sequenced from a single sample in a study of blood T cells in healthy people across ages. Sample-barcoded 5' priming and a J-beta primer mix drove a second PCR of about 6 to 12 cycles. MiXCR was run by TCRdb on the 5' RACE reads, yielding one entry per CDR3 protein. The sample carries hundreds of thousands of distinct CDR3 sequences, about 25% recorded once. These data were also reused for a study on T cells of mothers and their children.

The sample consisted of blood. The receptor set was obtained from a boy aged 5 to 17 in good health.

This chain links TRBV19 with TRBJ1-4; D possibly corresponds to TRBD1 (6 bases). The germline V gene encodes CDR1 LNHDA and CDR2 SQIVND (reference sequence). V was cut by 3 bases and J by 3 bases, with 8 bases left in between. The CDR3 covers 14 residues. The CDR3 DNA sequence: TGTGCCAGTAGTATGGACAGTCCTAATGAAAAACTGTTTTTT. The encoded protein is CASSMDSPNEKLFF.

The sample holds a few counts of this clonotype. This rearrangement joins TRBV7-9 to TRBJ1-1, with D uncertain. Looked up from germline, CDR1 is SEHNR and CDR2 is FQNEAQ (reference sequence). This CDR3 comprises 15 residues. V lost 5 bases to trimming and J lost 1 base, with 14 bases between them. CDR3 sequence (DNA): TGTGCCAGCAGCCCGGAGGGCAGTTCGAACACTGAAGCTTTCTTT. Translated: CASSPEGSSNTEAFF. The variable domain in full, with the rest retrieved from reference TRBV7-9 and TRBJ1-1, is DTGVSQNPRHKITKRGQNVTFRCDPISEHNRLYWYRQTLGQGPEFLTYFQNEAQLEKSRLLSDRFSAERPKGSFSTLEIQRTEQGDSAMYLCASSPEGSSNTEAFFGQGTRLTVV.

This clonotype was observed many times. V gene TRBV27 combines with J gene TRBJ2-5; D ambiguous. Germline CDR1 and CDR2: MNHEY and SMNVEV (reference sequence). This CDR3 comprises 13 residues. Trimming removed 7 bases at V and 5 bases at J, with 14 bases between. The CDR3, as DNA: TGTGCCAGCACATCCCCACCCATGGAGACCCAGTACTTC. This sequence encodes CASTSPPMETQYF.

This clonotype was seen only once. The V call is TRBV20-1, the J call TRBJ2-3, with TRBD2 as a possible D gene (5 bases). V gave up 5 bases and J gave up 3 bases, with 18 bases separating them. Germline V lookup: CDR1 DFQATT, CDR2 SNEGSKA (reference sequence). This CDR3 has 15 residues. CDR3 sequence reads: CSAPAPGIGTDTQYF. The CDR3 nucleotides read TGCAGTGCTCCGGCACCCGGGATCGGTACAGATACGCAGTATTTT.

This rearrangement joins TRBV25-1 to TRBJ1-1; TRBD1 agrees at 9 bases. Germline values: CDR1 MGHDK, CDR2 SYGVNS. Losses at the gene ends were 6 bases for V and 4 bases for J; bases not matched to a gene: 6. The CDR3 extends over 14 amino acids. The CDR3 nucleotides are TGTGCCAGCAGAGGGGACAGGGAGAGCACTGAAGCTTTCTTT. This encodes CASRGDRESTEAFF. Full variable domain (outside the CDR3, taken from reference TRBV25-1 and TRBJ1-1): EADIYQTPRYLVIGTGKKITLECSQTMGHDKMYWYQQDPGMELHLIHYSYGVNSTEKGDLSSESTVSRIRTEHFPLTLESARPSHTSQYLCASRGDRESTEAFFGQGTRLTVV.

This clonotype appeared a few times. The chain joins TRBV12-3 or TRBV12-4 to TRBJ2-5; the D is unclear. The J call is doubtful: the DNA matches TRBJ2-7 better. This CDR3 is built from 15 residues. The CDR3: CASSFRDPGSYEQYF. CDR3 nucleotides: TGTGCCAGCAGTTTTCGTGACCCCGGCTCCTACGAGCAGTACTTC.

This clonotype was observed a handful of times. The junction departs from the called germline gene at one end, perhaps through a read error. The chain has TRBV7-3 and TRBJ1-1; TRBD1 might be the D (6 bases). Germline V CDR1 and CDR2: SGHTA, FQGTGA. The CDR3 loop spans 14 amino acids. This CDR3 is CASSSEIGDTEAFF. The CDR3 DNA reads as TGTGCCAGCAGCTCTGAGATCGGGGACACCGAAGCTTTCTTT.

This clonotype came up many times. The rearrangement uses TRBV4-3 and TRBJ1-2; the D is unclear. Germline V gene data show CDR1 as LGHNA and CDR2 as YSLEER. CDR3 length: 13 residues. Between the trimmed V and J ends, which lost 1 base and 4 bases, there was a span of 7 bases. DNA for the CDR3: TGCGCCAGCAGCCAAGGGGAGGCCTATGGCTACACCTTC. Its translation: CASSQGEAYGYTF.

In its sample, this clonotype was seen a few times. This chain joins TRBV20-1 and TRBJ2-7; the D gene is possibly TRBD2 (5 bases). The CDR3 is 10 amino acids. Germline V lookup: CDR1 DFQATT, CDR2 SNEGSKA (reference sequence). DNA for the CDR3: TGCAGCCTCGGGGACTACGAGCAGTACTTC. It yields the protein CSLGDYEQYF.

The chain links TRBV6-5 to TRBJ1-4; 12 nucleotides agree with TRBD1. After removal of 4 bases from V and 10 bases from J, the junction contained 13 bases not matched to a gene. The CDR3 totals 17 residues. The germline V gene encodes CDR1 MNHEY and CDR2 SVGAGI. The CDR3 DNA is TGTGCCAGCAGTTTGAAACCTCCCGGGACAGGGGGCGGAAAACTGTTTTTT. Amino acid sequence: CASSLKPPGTGGGKLFF.

The gene calls are TRBV10-3 and TRBJ1-2, with D unclear. V gave up 5 bases and J gave up 4 bases, with 11 bases separating them. Looked up from germline, CDR1 is ENHRY and CDR2 is SYGVKD. The CDR3 is 13 residues long. The CDR3 DNA reads as TGTGCCATCAGTAGAGATCCCAGCTATGGCTACACCTTC. Its protein product is CAISRDPSYGYTF.

The sample holds many counts of this clonotype. The V call is TRBV4-3, the J call TRBJ2-2; D unresolved. V dropped 1 base and J dropped 7 bases, with 7 bases sitting between them. This CDR3 spans 13 amino acids. From germline, CDR1 is LGHNA and CDR2 YSLEER. CDR3 coding DNA: TGCGCCAGCAGCCAAGGGGAAGTCGGGGAGCTGTTTTTT. Its protein is CASSQGEVGELFF.

The chain uses TRBV7-2 and TRBJ1-2, with a tentative D call TRBD1 (6 bases). There are 14 residues in the CDR3. CDR1 SGHTA and CDR2 FQGNSA come from the germline V gene. V lost 2 bases, J lost 8 bases, and 15 bases lay in between. CDR3 sequence: CASSLSGGARGYTF. Written as DNA, the CDR3 is TGTGCCAGCAGCTTAAGCGGGGGCGCGAGGGGCTACACCTTC.

The chain joins TRBV7-3 to TRBJ2-3, with D tentatively TRBD2 (5 bases). The CDR3 has 12 residues. The germline V gene has CDR1 SGHTA and CDR2 FQGTGA. V shed 5 bases and J shed 14 bases, with 17 bases lying between them. The CDR3 DNA reads as TGTGCCAGCAGCCCATACGGGGAAACGTGGTATTTT. Residues: CASSPYGETWYF.

CDR3 in DNA: TGTGCCAGCAGGGGCCCATACTACGAGCAGTACTTC. Translation gives CASRGPYYEQYF. V is TRBV2 and J is TRBJ2-7; unclear D gene. This CDR3 contains 12 residues. Germline loops: CDR1 SNHLY, CDR2 FYNNEI. Deletions cut 6 bases from V and 3 bases from J, with 9 bases between.

This clonotype was seen a few times. This sequence joins TRBV20-1 and TRBJ1-1; TRBD1 aligns across 7 bases. Trimming took 7 bases from V and 7 from J; bases not matched to a gene: 9. Germline-derived CDR1 and CDR2 are DFQATT and SNEGSKA (reference sequence). The CDR3 spans 12 residues. The CDR3 DNA sequence: TGCAGTGGCTCGGGGACAGAAGTTGAAGCTTTCTTT. Its translation is CSGSGTEVEAFF.

Here the CDR3 reads CASSLKGNMNTEAFF. CDR3 nucleotides: TGTGCCAGCAGCTTAAAGGGGAATATGAACACTGAAGCTTTCTTT. V gene TRBV7-3 combines with J gene TRBJ1-1; TRBD1 is a possible D gene (5 bases). This CDR3 is 15 amino acids long. V lost 1 base, J lost 0 bases, and 9 bases lay in between. Germline values: CDR1 SGHTA, CDR2 FQGTGA.